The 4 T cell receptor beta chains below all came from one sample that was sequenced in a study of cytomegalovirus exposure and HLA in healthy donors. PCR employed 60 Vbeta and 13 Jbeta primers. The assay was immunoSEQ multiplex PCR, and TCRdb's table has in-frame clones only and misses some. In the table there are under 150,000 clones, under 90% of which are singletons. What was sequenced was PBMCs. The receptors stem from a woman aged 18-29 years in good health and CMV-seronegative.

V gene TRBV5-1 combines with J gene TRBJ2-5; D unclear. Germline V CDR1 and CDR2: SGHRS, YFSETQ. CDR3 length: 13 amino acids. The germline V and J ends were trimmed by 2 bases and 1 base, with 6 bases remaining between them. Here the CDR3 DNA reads TGCGCCAGCAGCTTATTTCTCCAAGAGACCCAGTACTTC. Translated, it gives CASSLFLQETQYF. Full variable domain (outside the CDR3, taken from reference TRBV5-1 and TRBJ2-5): KAGVTQTPRYLIKTRGQQVTLSCSPISGHRSVSWYQQTPGQGLQFLFEYFSETQRNKGNFPGRFSGRQFSNSRSEMNVSTLELGDSALYLCASSLFLQETQYFGPGTRLLVL.

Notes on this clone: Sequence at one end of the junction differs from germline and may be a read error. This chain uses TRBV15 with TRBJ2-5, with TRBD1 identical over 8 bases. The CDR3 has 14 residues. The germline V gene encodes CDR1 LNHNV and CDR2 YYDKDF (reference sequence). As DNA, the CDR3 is TGTGCCACCAGCGGAGACAGGGGCCAAGAGACCCAGTACTTC. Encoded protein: CATSGDRGQETQYF.

CDR3 sequence (DNA): TGTGCCAGCAGCTTATACTCCCGGGAGACCCAGTACTTC. Its protein is CASSLYSRETQYF. This chain links TRBV11-3 with TRBJ2-5; D unresolved. Germline CDR1 is SGHNT and CDR2 is YENEEA. There are 13 residues in the CDR3. V lost 2 bases to trimming and J lost 5 bases, with 9 bases between them. Full variable domain (remainder filled in from reference TRBV11-3 and TRBJ2-5): EAGVVQSPRYKIIEKKQPVAFWCNPISGHNTLYWYLQNLGQGPELLIRYENEEAVDDSQLPKDRFSAERLKGVDSTLKIQPAELGDSAVYLCASSLYSRETQYFGPGTRLLVL.

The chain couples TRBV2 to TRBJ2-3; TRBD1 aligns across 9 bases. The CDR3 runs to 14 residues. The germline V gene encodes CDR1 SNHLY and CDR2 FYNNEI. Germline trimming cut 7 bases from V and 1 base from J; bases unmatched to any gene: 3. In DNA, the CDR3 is TGTGCCAGCAAGGACAGGGGCGGCACAGATACGCAGTATTTT. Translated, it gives CASKDRGGTDTQYF.